The source of this T cell receptor beta chain is a study of T cell repertoires in cytomegalovirus infection. Study-level background: Signatures in public TCR beta sequences pointed to both CMV infection and matching HLA type.

Looked up from germline, CDR1 is MDHEN and CDR2 is SYDVKM. Trimming stripped 1 base from V and 3 bases from J, with 21 bases between. The CDR3 length is 19 residues. This clonotype was counted at least ten times. Each CDR3 protein gets one entry after TCRdb re-called the reads with MiXCR. The sample consists of 480,000 or so distinct CDR3 sequences, around 11% of them appearing once. The clonotype originates from a human donor in good health (CMV status not recorded). Some clones in this sample may be carry-over from other donors' samples. This chain links TRBV28 with TRBJ2-2; TRBD2 is a possible D gene (6 bases). The source material was PBMCs. CDR3 in amino acids: CASSLLSGLEGSDTGELFF. The CDR3 DNA is TGTGCCAGCAGTTTATTATCTGGGTTGGAGGGGTCGGACACCGGGGAGCTGTTTTTT.